One T cell receptor beta chain is described in this entry. No antigen is known for it. This sample was included in a study of Graves' ophthalmopathy and Graves' hyperthyroidism. For the study at large: Researchers obtained peripheral blood at initial diagnosis, before any treatment had begun.

The germline gives CDR1 MNHNS, CDR2 SASEGT. This CDR3 contains 13 residues. Study-wide results and caveats: Sensitivity of around 88% and specificity of about 84% were achieved when a 13-signature model separated ophthalmopathy from stable hyperthyroidism. Blood was where most expanded thyroid clonotypes above 0.001 frequency also turned up.

Patients with other autoimmune diseases, uncontrolled infections, pregnancy or lactation were excluded. Transcripts of RNA were the source for amplifying TCR beta CDR3 regions. RT-PCR with HTBI primers came first, then second-round multiplex PCR. TCRdb re-derived calls from the multiplex PCR reads in MiXCR, one entry per CDR3 protein. The repertoire holds over 500,000 distinct CDR3 sequences, with 20% to 25% as singletons. The chain combines TRBV6-1 with TRBJ2-7; tentative D call: TRBD2 (6 bases). This TCR was sampled from a woman aged 18 to 35 with stable Graves' hyperthyroidism. Some clones in this sample may be carry-over from other donors' samples. Specimen: peripheral blood. CDR3: CAAVEGLSYEQYF. In DNA form, the CDR3 reads TGTGCAGCCGTGGAGGGCCTCTCCTACGAGCAGTACTTC.